This entry describes one TCR beta chain. Per the germline V gene, CDR1 is SGHDT and CDR2 is YYEEEE. CDR3 length: 16 amino acids. Trimming removed 4 bases from V and 0 bases from J, with 14 bases in between. Sequenced by immunoSEQ multiplex PCR; TCRdb stores in-frame clones only, minus some. This sample carries 100,000 to 110,000 clones, roughly 80% of them seen once, and the ten largest clones take less than 35%. The record originates from a study of blood T cell repertoires in COVID-19. About the research overall: COVID-19 samples, acute and convalescent, were from the United States, Italy and Spain. Sources were T cells, B-cell-depleted T cells, or PBMCs; the material itself was cDNA or gDNA.

The sample taken for sequencing was peripheral blood. This chain joins TRBV5-6 and TRBJ1-5; a weak D match, TRBD1 (5 bases). The source of this sequence is a man between 70 and 80 years old with active or convalescent COVID-19. The CDR3 is CASSALGQASNQPQHF. In DNA, the CDR3 is TGTGCCAGCAGCGCCCTGGGGCAGGCTAGCAATCAGCCCCAGCATTTT.